The 24 T cell receptor beta chains below were found in one sample sequenced in a study of vaccination and CD4 T cells after COVID-19. Once obtained from cultured CD4+ T cells, the DNA was sequenced using the Oncomine TCR Beta short-read assay. MiXCR was run by TCRdb on the PCR reads, yielding one entry per CDR3 protein. Of some 8,300 distinct CDR3 sequences in the sample, over 30% were seen once. Antigen specificity for these receptors is unknown. The treatment is: approximately 9-day PBMC culture with coronavirus spike peptide pools or control peptides (ViraFEST assay). Pre-COVID-19 pandemic sampling (2011-2018) yielded the unexposed donor's CD4+ T cells. The sequencing input was CD4+ T cells from blood, cultured in vitro. Every receptor here comes from a human donor in good health.

The chain links TRBV6-5 to TRBJ2-7, with D unclear. The CDR3 is made up of 12 amino acids. The V end lost 2 bases, the J end lost 3 bases, and 5 bases lay between the germline ends. The V gene's germline CDR1 is MNHEY and CDR2 SVGAGI. CDR3 in DNA: TGTGCCAGCAGTTACGACGGCTACGAGCAGTACTTC. As protein: CASSYDGYEQYF.

This clonotype was detected only once. This chain connects TRBV20-1 to TRBJ2-3; TRBD1 matches 8 bases. Unmatched junction bases numbered 4, after V lost 4 bases and J lost 1 base. Germline CDR1 is DFQATT and CDR2 is SNEGSKA (reference sequence). CDR3 size: 14 residues. This chain's CDR3 is CSAIGTGRTDTQYF. The DNA of the CDR3 is TGCAGTGCTATAGGGACAGGCCGCACAGATACGCAGTATTTT.

This chain connects TRBV2 to TRBJ1-2; D might be TRBD1 (5 bases). CDR1 SNHLY and CDR2 FYNNEI come from the germline V gene. This CDR3 has 12 residues. V lost 6 bases and J 4 bases, leaving 9 bases between the germline ends. CDR3 in DNA: TGTGCCAGCAGCGTTGACAGCTATGGCTACACCTTC. Encoded protein: CASSVDSYGYTF.

This clonotype was seen a few times. The rearrangement links TRBV6-5 to TRBJ1-1; possible D gene TRBD1, 5 bases. This CDR3 contains 15 residues. With 0 bases removed from V and 5 bases from J, the gap between germline ends came to 13 bases. Germline CDR1 reads MNHEY; CDR2 reads SVGAGI. The CDR3 loop reads CASSYSDIQGTEAFF. As DNA, the CDR3 is TGTGCCAGCAGTTACTCAGACATCCAGGGTACTGAAGCTTTCTTT.

This clonotype was seen more than once but under ten times. The chain links TRBV7-6 to TRBJ1-2; 9 bases are shared with TRBD1. CDR3 length: 13 residues. With 5 bases clipped from V and 8 bases from J, the junction kept 6 bases outside the gene matches. Germline V lookup: CDR1 SGHVS, CDR2 FNYEAQ. The CDR3 bases are TGTGCCAGCAGCGGGACAGGGACGGGAGGCTACACCTTC. The encoded protein is CASSGTGTGGYTF. The whole variable domain, filled in from reference TRBV7-6 and TRBJ1-2, reads GAGVSQSPRYKVTKRGQDVALRCDPISGHVSLYWYRQALGQGPEFLTYFNYEAQQDKSGLPNDRFSAERPEGSISTLTIQRTEQRDSAMYRCASSGTGTGGYTFGSGTRLTVV.

The chain has TRBV6-1 and TRBJ1-1, with 9 bases that match TRBD1. The V segment lost 10 bases and the J segment 5 bases; nucleotides outside the gene matches: 11. The CDR3 length is 14 residues. CDR1 and CDR2 from the germline V gene are MNHNS and SASEGT. In DNA form, the CDR3 reads TGTGCCACCTACCCTACCGACAGGGGGACTGAAGCTTTCTTT. Residues: CATYPTDRGTEAFF.

This clonotype was counted a single time. The chain employs TRBV11-2 and TRBJ1-2; D unclear. There are 17 residues in the CDR3. Between the trimmed V and J ends, which lost 5 bases and 1 base, there was a span of 20 bases. CDR1 and CDR2 (germline): SGHAT, FQNNGV. As DNA, the CDR3 is TGTGCCAGCAGCCCAACGGAGGATCCGACTTATAACTATGGCTACACCTTC. Translating gives CASSPTEDPTYNYGYTF.

The chain carries TRBV6-1 and TRBJ2-2; D call uncertain. Germline V CDR1 and CDR2: MNHNS, SASEGT. Trimming took off 6 bases at V and 8 bases at J, with 16 bases between the two ends. This CDR3 has 14 amino acids. The CDR3 nucleotides read TGTGCCAGCAGATGGAGTCTTGACCCTGGGGAGCTGTTTTTT. This gives the protein CASRWSLDPGELFF.

The gene calls are TRBV5-1 and TRBJ2-7; weak D call: TRBD1 (6 bases). Looked up from germline, CDR1 is SGHRS and CDR2 is YFSETQ. CDR3 length: 11 residues. Trimming took 7 bases from V and 12 from J, leaving 17 bases between them. The CDR3 DNA is TGCGCCAGCCGAAGGGACACCGAAAGGTACTTC. Protein product: CASRRDTERYF.

The rearrangement uses TRBV7-2 and TRBJ1-1; D is unclear. Trimming pared 5 bases from V and 6 bases from J, leaving 16 bases between. The CDR3 sequence is 14 residues long. The germline V gene has CDR1 SGHTA and CDR2 FQGNSA. This CDR3 reads CASSIPTFEPEAFF. In DNA, the CDR3 is TGTGCCAGCAGCATCCCGACGTTTGAACCTGAAGCTTTCTTT.

This chain links TRBV4-1 with TRBJ2-2; TRBD2 might be the D (6 bases). The germline gives CDR1 MGHRA, CDR2 YSYEKL. Trimming cost V 3 bases and J 6 bases, with 20 bases left between them. CDR3 length: 17 residues. The CDR3 DNA reads TGCGCCAGCAGCCATGAAGATTTATTTGGGACTCCCGGGGAGCTGTTTTTT. It encodes CASSHEDLFGTPGELFF.

The chain couples TRBV20-1 to TRBJ2-5, with D possibly being TRBD1 (5 bases). Between the trimmed V and J ends, which lost 3 bases and 1 base, there was a span of 12 bases. The CDR3 covers 14 residues. Germline V gene sequence: CDR1 DFQATT, CDR2 SNEGSKA (reference sequence). The CDR3 bases are TGCAGTGCTAGCGGTCAGGGCCTCCAAGAGACCCAGTACTTC. This encodes CSASGQGLQETQYF.

The DNA for the CDR3 is TGTGCCAGCAGCACTGGGACAGGAGTGTTTTTT. Its protein product is CASSTGTGVFF. The rearrangement joins TRBV11-2 to TRBJ1-4; 8 bases fit TRBD1. Germline loops: CDR1 SGHAT, CDR2 FQNNGV. Unmatched junction bases numbered 5, after V lost 5 bases and J lost 15 bases. The CDR3 has 11 residues.

V usage is TRBV5-6 and J usage is TRBJ1-2; 9 bases agree with TRBD1. Germline-derived CDR1 and CDR2 are SGHDT and YYEEEE. The trim removed 4 bases at V and 8 bases at J, leaving 6 bases unmatched. This CDR3 is 13 amino acids long. The CDR3 DNA reads TGTGCCAGCAGCACGGGACAGGGTCGAGGCTACACCTTC. Translation gives CASSTGQGRGYTF.

This clonotype is a singleton in its sample. The V call is TRBV30, the J call TRBJ2-5; 11 nucleotides agree with TRBD2. Trimming cost V 3 bases and J 4 bases; bases outside gene matches: 4. Germline CDR1 reads GTSNPN; CDR2 reads SVGIG (reference sequence). This CDR3 is built from 14 residues. The CDR3 sequence: CAWSPTSGGETQYF. CDR3 DNA sequence: TGTGCCTGGAGCCCAACTAGCGGGGGAGAGACCCAGTACTTC.

The CDR3 loop reads CASSPDSNYGYTF. The CDR3 DNA reads as TGTGCCAGCTCACCGGACAGTAACTATGGCTACACCTTC. The chain carries TRBV18 and TRBJ1-2; D might be TRBD1 (6 bases). Trimming pared 3 bases from V and 1 base from J, leaving 6 bases between. Germline lookup yields CDR1 KGHSH and CDR2 LQKENI. This CDR3 contains 13 residues.

The chain carries TRBV7-2 and TRBJ1-4; the D gene is possibly TRBD1 (5 bases). In germline, CDR1 is SGHTA, CDR2 FQGNSA. The CDR3 totals 14 residues. With 3 bases removed from V and 2 bases from J, the gap between germline ends came to 7 bases. CDR3 sequence reads: CASSLGPTNEKLFF. CDR3 coding DNA: TGTGCCAGCAGCTTGGGGCCCACTAATGAAAAACTGTTTTTT.

This chain joins TRBV20-1 and TRBJ2-1; 10 bases are shared with TRBD2. Germline CDR1 DFQATT, CDR2 SNEGSKA (reference sequence). This CDR3 region has 14 residues. V lost 5 bases, J lost 5 bases, and 6 bases stayed unmatched. CDR3 in DNA: TGCAGTGCTCACCTAGCGGGGGATGACAATGAGCAGTTCTTC. Translating gives CSAHLAGDDNEQFF.

The chain carries TRBV7-9 and TRBJ2-3; D not resolved. Germline CDR1 is SEHNR and CDR2 is FQNEAQ (reference sequence). V was clipped by 2 bases and J by 1 base, with 7 bases between them. This CDR3 has 14 residues. The CDR3 spells CASSLSVRTDTQYF. The CDR3 DNA reads TGTGCCAGCAGCTTATCAGTACGCACAGATACGCAGTATTTT. Full variable domain (rest looked up from reference TRBV7-9 and TRBJ2-3): DTGVSQNPRHKITKRGQNVTFRCDPISEHNRLYWYRQTLGQGPEFLTYFQNEAQLEKSRLLSDRFSAERPKGSFSTLEIQRTEQGDSAMYLCASSLSVRTDTQYFGPGTRLTVL.

This clonotype has a handful of counts. A junction end diverges from the germline sequence, so it may reflect a read error. The V gene is TRBV25-1, the J gene TRBJ1-1; the D gene is possibly TRBD1 (6 bases). The CDR3 covers 13 residues. Germline CDR1 MGHDK, CDR2 SYGVNS. The CDR3 nucleotides read TGTGCCAGCAGTGATTCCCTCCGGGACACTCGCCTCTTT. This sequence encodes CASSDSLRDTRLF.

This chain uses TRBV18 with TRBJ1-6; perhaps TRBD1 as D (5 bases). Germline lookup yields CDR1 KGHSH and CDR2 LQKENI. Trimming pared 2 bases from V and 9 bases from J, leaving 14 bases between. The CDR3 is made up of 15 amino acids. CDR3 in amino acids: CASSPAGDGLSPLHF. The DNA of the CDR3 is TGTGCCAGCTCACCAGCTGGGGACGGCCTTTCACCCCTCCACTTT.

The J gene is TRBJ2-2, the V gene TRBV19; D remains ambiguous. Germline lookup yields CDR1 LNHDA and CDR2 SQIVND (reference sequence). The ends were cut back, 3 bases at V and 2 bases at J, with 7 bases in the middle. The CDR3 contains 14 residues. In DNA form, the CDR3 reads TGTGCCAGTAGTATCCATTCAAACACCGGGGAGCTGTTTTTT. This gives the protein CASSIHSNTGELFF.

This clonotype is medium-sized by share. The V call is TRBV27, the J call TRBJ1-2; D is unresolved. The V gene lost 5 bases and the J gene lost 3 bases, with 13 bases spanning the gap. Germline loops: CDR1 MNHEY, CDR2 SMNVEV (reference sequence). CDR3 length: 14 residues. In DNA form, the CDR3 reads TGTGCCAGCAGTCCCCTCGGGATTGACTATGGCTACACCTTC. It translates to CASSPLGIDYGYTF.

V and J are TRBV20-1 and TRBJ2-7, with D possibly matching TRBD2 (5 bases). Looked up from germline, CDR1 is DFQATT and CDR2 is SNEGSKA (reference sequence). The germline V and J ends were trimmed by 5 bases and 3 bases, with 8 bases remaining between them. The CDR3 runs 11 residues. The CDR3 DNA sequence: TGCAGTGCTCGGGGTAACTACGAGCAGTACTTC. As protein: CSARGNYEQYF.